This is a list of T cell receptor beta chains from one sample in a study of OX40 agonist ivuxolimab in advanced cancers. The protocol was immunoSEQ multiplex PCR, while the TCRdb copy is restricted to in-frame clones and leaves out a portion. The repertoire has tens of thousands of clones, 91% of them found once; the top ten carry 3% to 4%. Sequencing was performed on CD4+ or CD8+ T cells sorted from blood, taken in a trial of the OX40 agonist ivuxolimab. These receptors originate from an adult with an advanced solid tumor such as melanoma, head and neck, liver or kidney cancer. Both conserved end residues are part of each CDR3. Fields, in order: clone size, V gene, CDR3 protein. The size field is filled for only some rows; it gives once, few, many or a size class.

clone_size: many; v_call: TRBV4-3; cdr3_aa: CASSQDGGLEAFF
clone_size: -; v_call: TRBV11-2; cdr3_aa: CASSLAGTSYEQYF
clone_size: -; v_call: TRBV19; cdr3_aa: CATRDFSTDTQYF
clone_size: few; v_call: TRBV7-2; cdr3_aa: CASSLDRLAEISTDTQYF
clone_size: -; v_call: TRBV7-8; cdr3_aa: CASSLGAHTSYEQYF
clone_size: -; v_call: TRBV6-6; cdr3_aa: CASIGDSDYEQYF
clone_size: -; v_call: TRBV7-3; cdr3_aa: CASSLTGATYNEQFF
clone_size: -; v_call: TRBV21-1; cdr3_aa: CASSNRLAGQQFF
clone_size: few; v_call: TRBV9; cdr3_aa: CASSVGSGLNEQFF
clone_size: -; v_call: TRBV29-1; cdr3_aa: CSWALAHQPNEQFF
clone_size: -; v_call: TRBV27; cdr3_aa: CASSFGQGPDTQYF
clone_size: -; v_call: TRBV29-1; cdr3_aa: CSVGPGLAPDEQFF
clone_size: -; v_call: TRBV2; cdr3_aa: CASPSGRVGNNEQFF
clone_size: -; v_call: TRBV7-9; cdr3_aa: CASSSRDRYEQYF
clone_size: -; v_call: TRBV13; cdr3_aa: CASSNGSSYNEQFF
clone_size: -; v_call: TRBV7-3; cdr3_aa: CASSSKQGRAPYNEQFF
clone_size: -; v_call: TRBV28; cdr3_aa: CASSTGGQGAQPQHF
clone_size: -; v_call: TRBV13; cdr3_aa: CASSLFPADTQYF
clone_size: -; v_call: TRBV7-9; cdr3_aa: CASSLVGTSGPYEQYF
clone_size: -; v_call: TRBV7-2; cdr3_aa: CASSPGLDLTDTQYF
clone_size: -; v_call: TRBV7-3; cdr3_aa: CASSPTRGAKNIQYF
clone_size: -; v_call: TRBV15; cdr3_aa: CATSIDKGPNGRFF
clone_size: -; v_call: TRBV27; cdr3_aa: CASAVIAGSTDTQYF
clone_size: -; v_call: TRBV5-1; cdr3_aa: CASSYAGELFF
clone_size: -; v_call: TRBV4-3; cdr3_aa: CASSPQPGRLETQYF
clone_size: medium-sized; v_call: TRBV7-8; cdr3_aa: CASSRTGLHEQYF
clone_size: -; v_call: TRBV7-3; cdr3_aa: CASSAGTGGTQYF
clone_size: once; v_call: TRBV7-2; cdr3_aa: CASSLAHNTGELFF
clone_size: -; v_call: TRBV14; cdr3_aa: CASSPHYVGRVYGYTF
clone_size: -; v_call: TRBV7-9; cdr3_aa: CASSLALAGVYEQFF
clone_size: -; v_call: TRBV6-5; cdr3_aa: CASSWAEAYEQYF
clone_size: -; v_call: TRBV9; cdr3_aa: CASSQGGTGYTF
clone_size: -; v_call: TRBV19; cdr3_aa: CASSDRYNEQFF
clone_size: -; v_call: TRBV5-1; cdr3_aa: CASSLGRGQGAFF
clone_size: -; v_call: TRBV4-2; cdr3_aa: CASSQDEYFSYEQYF
clone_size: few; v_call: TRBV19; cdr3_aa: CASSIMAGGETQYF
clone_size: -; v_call: TRBV28; cdr3_aa: CATKSYEQYF
clone_size: -; v_call: TRBV21-1; cdr3_aa: CASSKPYLRGDDEQYF
clone_size: -; v_call: TRBV19; cdr3_aa: CASSGGSGANVLTF
clone_size: -; v_call: TRBV28; cdr3_aa: CASSKGLAGGGEQFF
clone_size: few; v_call: TRBV11-2; cdr3_aa: CASSFTTDTQYF